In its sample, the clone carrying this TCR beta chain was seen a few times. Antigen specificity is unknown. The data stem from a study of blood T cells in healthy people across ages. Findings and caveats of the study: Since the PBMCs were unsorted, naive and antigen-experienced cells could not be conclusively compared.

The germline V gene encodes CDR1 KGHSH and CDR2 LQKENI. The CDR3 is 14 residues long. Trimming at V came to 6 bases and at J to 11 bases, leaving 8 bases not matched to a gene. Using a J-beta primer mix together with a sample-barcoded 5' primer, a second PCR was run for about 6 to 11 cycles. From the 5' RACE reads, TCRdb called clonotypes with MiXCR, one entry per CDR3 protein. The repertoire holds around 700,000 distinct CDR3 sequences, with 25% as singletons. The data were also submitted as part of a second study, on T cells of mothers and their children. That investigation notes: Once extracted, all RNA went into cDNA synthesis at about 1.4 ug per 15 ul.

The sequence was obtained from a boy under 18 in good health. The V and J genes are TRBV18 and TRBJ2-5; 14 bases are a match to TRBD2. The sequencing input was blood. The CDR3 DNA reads TGTGCCAGCTCGACTAGCGGGAGGGCCAGGGAGCAGTACTTC. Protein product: CASSTSGRAREQYF. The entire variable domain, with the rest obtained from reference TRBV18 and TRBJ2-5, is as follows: NAGVMQNPRHLVRRRGQEARLRCSPMKGHSHVYWYRQLPEEGLKFMVYLQKENIIDESGMPKERFSAEFPKEGPSILRIQQVVRGDSAAYFCASSTSGRAREQYFGPGTRLLVL.